The entry below describes one T cell receptor beta chain. Its target is unknown. Just one base apart from a much larger clone, this may be a read error. Constant-region reverse primers amplified full-length variable regions, followed by semi-nested Nested Universal Primer A PCR. MiXCR, run by TCRdb on the 5' RACE reads, gives a single entry per CDR3 protein. The sample records 50,000 to 80,000 distinct CDR3 sequences, about 22% being singletons. The memory fraction was CD4+CD45RO+CD25- cells. Whole-study results and caveats: Tumor Treg TCRs overlapped most with tumor naive CD4+ cells.

The CDR3 consists of 13 residues. Germline CDR1 is SGHRS and CDR2 is YFSETQ. V is TRBV5-1 and J is TRBJ1-2, with D possibly matching TRBD1 (5 bases). The origin of this receptor is a female donor with breast cancer. The sequencing input was memory CD4+ T cells sorted from a lymph node. Subset: memory CD4+ T cells, CD4+CD45RO+CD25-. In DNA form, the CDR3 reads TGCGCCAGCTGCTTACAGGACTACTATGGCTACACCTTC. As protein: CASCLQDYYGYTF.